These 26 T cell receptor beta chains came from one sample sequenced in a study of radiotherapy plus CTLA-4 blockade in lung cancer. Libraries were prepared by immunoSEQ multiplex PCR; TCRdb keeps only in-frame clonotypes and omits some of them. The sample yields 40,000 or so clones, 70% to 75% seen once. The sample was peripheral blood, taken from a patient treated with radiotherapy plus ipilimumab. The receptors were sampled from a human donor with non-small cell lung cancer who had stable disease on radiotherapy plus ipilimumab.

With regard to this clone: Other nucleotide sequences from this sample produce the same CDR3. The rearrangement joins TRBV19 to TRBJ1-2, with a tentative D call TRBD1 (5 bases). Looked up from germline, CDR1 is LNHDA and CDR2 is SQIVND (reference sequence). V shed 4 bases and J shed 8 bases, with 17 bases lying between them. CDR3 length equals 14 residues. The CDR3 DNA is TGTGCCAGTAGTACCCGTGGGGGTTTAGAAGGCTACACCTTC. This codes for CASSTRGGLEGYTF.

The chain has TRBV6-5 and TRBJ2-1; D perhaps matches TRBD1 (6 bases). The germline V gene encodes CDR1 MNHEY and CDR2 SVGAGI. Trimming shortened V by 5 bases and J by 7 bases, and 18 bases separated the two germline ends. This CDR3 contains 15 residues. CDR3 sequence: CASSATGLRRNEQFF. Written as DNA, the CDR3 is TGTGCCAGCAGTGCCACAGGGTTAAGGAGGAATGAGCAGTTCTTC.

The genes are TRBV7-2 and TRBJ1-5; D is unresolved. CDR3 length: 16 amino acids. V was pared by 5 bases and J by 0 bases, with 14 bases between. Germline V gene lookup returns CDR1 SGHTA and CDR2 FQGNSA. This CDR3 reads CASSPRAVYSNQPQHF. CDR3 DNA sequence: TGTGCCAGCAGCCCCCGGGCAGTATATAGCAATCAGCCCCAGCATTTT.

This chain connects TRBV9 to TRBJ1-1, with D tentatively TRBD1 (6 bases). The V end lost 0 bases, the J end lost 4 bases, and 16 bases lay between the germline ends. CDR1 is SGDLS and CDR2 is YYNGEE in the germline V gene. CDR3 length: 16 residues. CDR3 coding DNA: TGTGCCAGCAGCGTAGCACAGGGAGGTATGGGCACTGAAGCTTTCTTT. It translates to CASSVAQGGMGTEAFF.

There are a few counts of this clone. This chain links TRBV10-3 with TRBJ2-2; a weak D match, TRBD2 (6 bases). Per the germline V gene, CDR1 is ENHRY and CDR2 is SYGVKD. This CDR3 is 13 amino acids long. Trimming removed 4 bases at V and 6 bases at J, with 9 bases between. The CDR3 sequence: CAISATGAGELFF. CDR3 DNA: TGTGCCATCAGTGCCACGGGGGCCGGGGAGCTGTTTTTT.

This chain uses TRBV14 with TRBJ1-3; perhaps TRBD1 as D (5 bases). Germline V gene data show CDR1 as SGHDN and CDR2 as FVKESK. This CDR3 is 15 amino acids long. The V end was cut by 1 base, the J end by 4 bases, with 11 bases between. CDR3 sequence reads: CASSQGWGSGNTIYF. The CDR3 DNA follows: TGTGCCAGCAGCCAAGGTTGGGGGTCCGGAAACACCATATATTTT.

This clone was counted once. CDR3 region: CASIPWALNTEAFF. The DNA of the CDR3 is TGTGCCAGCATCCCTTGGGCGCTGAACACTGAAGCTTTCTTT. This chain uses TRBV5-6 with TRBJ1-1; no definite D call. The CDR3 totals 14 residues. The germline V gene encodes CDR1 SGHDT and CDR2 YYEEEE. V lost 6 bases to trimming and J lost 0 bases, with 12 bases between them.

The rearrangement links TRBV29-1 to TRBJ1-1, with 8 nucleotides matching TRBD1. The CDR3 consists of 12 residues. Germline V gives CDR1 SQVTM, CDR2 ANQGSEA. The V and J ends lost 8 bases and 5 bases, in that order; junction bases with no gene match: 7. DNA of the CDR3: TGCAGCCAAACAGACAGGGGAACTGAAGCTTTCTTT. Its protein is CSQTDRGTEAFF.

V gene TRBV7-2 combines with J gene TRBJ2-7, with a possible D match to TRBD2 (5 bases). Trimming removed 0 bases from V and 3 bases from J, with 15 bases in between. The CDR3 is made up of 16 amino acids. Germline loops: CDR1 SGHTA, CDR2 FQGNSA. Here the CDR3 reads CASSLARRGSLYEQYF. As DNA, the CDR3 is TGTGCCAGCAGCTTAGCTCGGCGAGGGTCTCTCTACGAGCAGTACTTC.

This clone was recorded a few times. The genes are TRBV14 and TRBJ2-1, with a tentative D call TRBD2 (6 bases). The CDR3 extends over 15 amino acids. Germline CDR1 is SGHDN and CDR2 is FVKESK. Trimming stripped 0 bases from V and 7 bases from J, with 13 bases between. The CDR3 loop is CASSQDRGRGNEQFF. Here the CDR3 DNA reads TGTGCCAGCAGCCAAGACCGCGGTCGGGGGAATGAGCAGTTCTTC.

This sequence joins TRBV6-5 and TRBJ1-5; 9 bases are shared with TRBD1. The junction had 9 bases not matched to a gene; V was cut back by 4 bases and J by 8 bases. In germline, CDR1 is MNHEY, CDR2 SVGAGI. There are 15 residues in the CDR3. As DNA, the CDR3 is TGTGCCAGCAGTTCCCGGGACAGGGCCGGGGAGCCCCAGCATTTT. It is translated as CASSSRDRAGEPQHF.

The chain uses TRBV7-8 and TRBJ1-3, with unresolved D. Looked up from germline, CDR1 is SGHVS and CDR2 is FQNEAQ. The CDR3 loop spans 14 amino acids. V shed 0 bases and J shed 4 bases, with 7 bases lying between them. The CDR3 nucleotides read TGTGCCAGCAGCTTAGCGACGAGGGGAAACACCATATATTTT. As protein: CASSLATRGNTIYF.

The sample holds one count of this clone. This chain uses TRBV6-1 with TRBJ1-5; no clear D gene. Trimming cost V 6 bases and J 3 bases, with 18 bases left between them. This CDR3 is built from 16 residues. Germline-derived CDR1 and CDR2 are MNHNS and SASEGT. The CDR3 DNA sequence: TGTGCCAGCAGGGAATCACCCGGGTCAGTCAATCAGCCCCAGCATTTT. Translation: CASRESPGSVNQPQHF.

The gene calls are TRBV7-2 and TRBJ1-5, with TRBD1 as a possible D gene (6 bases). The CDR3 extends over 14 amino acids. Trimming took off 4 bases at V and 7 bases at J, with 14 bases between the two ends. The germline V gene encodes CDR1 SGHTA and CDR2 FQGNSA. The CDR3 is CASSSKAGAQPQHF. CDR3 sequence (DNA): TGTGCCAGCAGCTCCAAGGCGGGGGCCCAGCCCCAGCATTTT. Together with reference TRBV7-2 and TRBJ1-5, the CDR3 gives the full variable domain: GAGVSQSPSNKVTEKGKDVELRCDPISGHTALYWYRQSLGQGLEFLIYFQGNSAPDKSGLPSDRFSAERTGGSVSTLTIQRTQQEDSAVYLCASSSKAGAQPQHFGDGTRLSIL.

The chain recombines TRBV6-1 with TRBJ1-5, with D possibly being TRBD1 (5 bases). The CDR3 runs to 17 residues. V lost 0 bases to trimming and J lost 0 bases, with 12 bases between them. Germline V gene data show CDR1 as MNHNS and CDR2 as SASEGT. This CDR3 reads CASSEAPGDGSNQPQHF. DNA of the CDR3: TGTGCCAGCAGTGAAGCGCCCGGGGACGGTAGCAATCAGCCCCAGCATTTT.

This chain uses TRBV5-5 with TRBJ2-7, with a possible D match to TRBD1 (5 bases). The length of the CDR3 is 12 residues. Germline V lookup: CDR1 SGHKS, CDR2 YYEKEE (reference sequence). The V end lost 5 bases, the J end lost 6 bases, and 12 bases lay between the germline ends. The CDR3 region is CASRPTQGEQYF. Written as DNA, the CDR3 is TGTGCCAGCAGACCAACTCAGGGCGAGCAGTACTTC.

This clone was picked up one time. As DNA, the CDR3 is TGTGCCAGTGGACTAGCGGGCCCCGGTACGCAGTATTTT. Its translation: CASGLAGPGTQYF. V usage is TRBV7-9 and J usage is TRBJ2-3; TRBD2 agrees at 11 bases. Germline assignment: CDR1 SEHNR and CDR2 FQNEAQ (reference sequence). The CDR3 is 13 amino acids. J gave up 8 bases and V 9 bases, and 7 bases lay outside the gene matches.

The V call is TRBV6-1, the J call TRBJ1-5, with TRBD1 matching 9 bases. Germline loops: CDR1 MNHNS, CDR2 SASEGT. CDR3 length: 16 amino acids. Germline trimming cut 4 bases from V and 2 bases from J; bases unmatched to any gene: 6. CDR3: CASSAWGQGGNQPQHF. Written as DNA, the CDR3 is TGTGCCAGCAGTGCCTGGGGACAGGGAGGCAATCAGCCCCAGCATTTT.

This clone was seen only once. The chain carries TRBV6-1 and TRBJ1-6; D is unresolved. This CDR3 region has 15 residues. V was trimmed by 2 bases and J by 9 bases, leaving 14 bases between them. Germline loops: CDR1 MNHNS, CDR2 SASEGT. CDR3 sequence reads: CASSENSLGRSPLHF. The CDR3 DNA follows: TGTGCCAGCAGTGAAAACTCTTTAGGGCGTTCACCCCTCCACTTT.

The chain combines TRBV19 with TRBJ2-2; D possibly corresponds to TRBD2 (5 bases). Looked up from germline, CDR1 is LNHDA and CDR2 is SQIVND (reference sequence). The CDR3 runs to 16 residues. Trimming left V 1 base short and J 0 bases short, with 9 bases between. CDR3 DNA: TGTGCCAGTAGTATAGGGGCGGGCGCGAACACCGGGGAGCTGTTTTTT. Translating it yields CASSIGAGANTGELFF.

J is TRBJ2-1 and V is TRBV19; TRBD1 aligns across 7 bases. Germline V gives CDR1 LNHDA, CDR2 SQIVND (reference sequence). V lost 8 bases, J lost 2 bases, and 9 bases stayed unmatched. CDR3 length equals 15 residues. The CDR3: CASQPPDRPYNEQFF. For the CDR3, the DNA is TGTGCCAGTCAGCCACCGGACAGGCCCTACAATGAGCAGTTCTTC. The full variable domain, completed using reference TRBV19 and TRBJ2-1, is DGGITQSPKYLFRKEGQNVTLSCEQNLNHDAMYWYRQDPGQGLRLIYYSQIVNDFQKGDIAEGYSVSREKKESFPLTVTSAQKNPTAFYLCASQPPDRPYNEQFFGPGTRLTVL.

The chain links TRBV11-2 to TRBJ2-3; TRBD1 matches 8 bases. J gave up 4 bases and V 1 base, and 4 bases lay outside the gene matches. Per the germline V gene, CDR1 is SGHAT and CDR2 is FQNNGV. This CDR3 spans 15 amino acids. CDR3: CASSLVGQGPDTQYF. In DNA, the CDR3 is TGTGCCAGCAGCTTAGTAGGACAGGGCCCAGATACGCAGTATTTT. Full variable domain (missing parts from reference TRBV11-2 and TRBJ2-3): EAGVAQSPRYKIIEKRQSVAFWCNPISGHATLYWYQQILGQGPKLLIQFQNNGVVDDSQLPKDRFSAERLKGVDSTLKIQPAKLEDSAVYLCASSLVGQGPDTQYFGPGTRLTVL.

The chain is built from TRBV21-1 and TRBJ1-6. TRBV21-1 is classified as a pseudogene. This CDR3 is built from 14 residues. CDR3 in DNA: TGTGCCAGCAGCAAAGACCCAACCAATTCACCCCTCCACTTT. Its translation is CASSKDPTNSPLHF.

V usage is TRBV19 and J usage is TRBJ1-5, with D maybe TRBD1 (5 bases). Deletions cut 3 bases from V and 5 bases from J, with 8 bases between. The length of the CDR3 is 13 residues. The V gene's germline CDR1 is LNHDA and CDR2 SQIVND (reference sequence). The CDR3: CASSITGDQPQHF. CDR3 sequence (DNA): TGTGCCAGTAGTATTACAGGAGATCAGCCCCAGCATTTT.

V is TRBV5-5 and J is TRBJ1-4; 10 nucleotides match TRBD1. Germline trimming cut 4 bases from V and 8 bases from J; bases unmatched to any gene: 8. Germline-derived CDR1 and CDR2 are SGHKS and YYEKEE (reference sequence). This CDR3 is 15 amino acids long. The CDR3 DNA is TGTGCCAGCAGCGCGGAGGGACAGGGGTACGAAAAACTGTTTTTT. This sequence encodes CASSAEGQGYEKLFF.

In DNA form, the CDR3 reads TGTGCCAGTAGCCCCCCTTTGGGGAGTCGAGGCTACACCTTC. Protein: CASSPPLGSRGYTF. The chain is built from TRBV19 and TRBJ1-2; D gene ambiguous. With 6 bases removed from V and 8 bases from J, the gap between germline ends came to 19 bases. Germline loops: CDR1 LNHDA, CDR2 SQIVND (reference sequence). The CDR3 is 14 amino acids.